These 28 T cell receptor beta chains were sequenced from one sample in a study of cytomegalovirus exposure and HLA in healthy donors. PCR used 60 Vbeta primers and 13 Jbeta primers. Sequencing used immunoSEQ multiplex PCR; TCRdb keeps in-frame clones, though not all of them. Of some 180,000 clones in the sample, about 90% were seen once. The material sequenced was PBMCs. These receptors all stem from a girl under three years old in good health and CMV-seronegative.

V and J are TRBV5-1 and TRBJ2-7; 7 bases agree with TRBD2. Trimming at V came to 3 bases and at J to 2 bases, leaving 8 bases not matched to a gene. Germline assignment: CDR1 SGHRS and CDR2 YFSETQ. The CDR3 extends over 15 amino acids. The CDR3, as DNA: TGCGCCAGCAGCTCTCCGGGGGGTTCAACCTACGAGCAGTACTTC. Protein sequence: CASSSPGGSTYEQYF.

This rearrangement joins TRBV19 to TRBJ2-5; TRBD2 aligns across 8 bases. Germline assignment: CDR1 LNHDA and CDR2 SQIVND (reference sequence). J was trimmed by 2 bases and V by 5 bases; bases with no gene match: 4. The CDR3 loop spans 14 amino acids. CDR3 protein: CASSVQRGQETQYF. The CDR3, as DNA: TGTGCCAGTAGTGTCCAGCGGGGGCAAGAGACCCAGTACTTC.

J is TRBJ2-3 and V is TRBV19, with 9 bases fitting TRBD1. Germline CDR1 and CDR2: LNHDA and SQIVND (reference sequence). The CDR3 consists of 16 residues. V trimming: 3 bases; J trimming: 1 base; junction bases outside the gene matches: 5. The CDR3 DNA is TGTGCCAGTAGTATCAGAGGGGACAGGGGCACAGATACGCAGTATTTT. Its protein is CASSIRGDRGTDTQYF. The entire variable domain, with the rest obtained from reference TRBV19 and TRBJ2-3, is as follows: DGGITQSPKYLFRKEGQNVTLSCEQNLNHDAMYWYRQDPGQGLRLIYYSQIVNDFQKGDIAEGYSVSREKKESFPLTVTSAQKNPTAFYLCASSIRGDRGTDTQYFGPGTRLTVL.

The gene calls are TRBV19 and TRBJ1-2; D may be TRBD1 (5 bases). Germline CDR1 reads LNHDA; CDR2 reads SQIVND (reference sequence). The CDR3 spans 14 residues. Trimming took 3 bases from V and 3 from J, leaving 11 bases between them. CDR3 residues: CASSIGRVDYGYTF. CDR3 nucleotide sequence: TGTGCCAGTAGTATCGGCAGGGTTGACTATGGCTACACCTTC.

The V gene is TRBV19, the J gene TRBJ2-5; 7 positions match TRBD2. Germline-derived CDR1 and CDR2 are LNHDA and SQIVND (reference sequence). Losses at the gene ends were 3 bases for V and 2 bases for J; bases not matched to a gene: 6. This CDR3 contains 15 residues. As DNA, the CDR3 is TGTGCCAGTAGTATCCACGGGCGGGGGCAAGAGACCCAGTACTTC. Translating gives CASSIHGRGQETQYF.

The chain joins TRBV2 to TRBJ2-2, with 12 bases fitting TRBD2. Germline CDR1 and CDR2: SNHLY and FYNNEI. The length of the CDR3 is 14 residues. V lost 7 bases, J lost 8 bases, and 5 bases stayed unmatched. The CDR3 DNA reads TGTGCCAGCACCCGGACTAGCGGGGAGGGGGAGCTGTTTTTT. This codes for CASTRTSGEGELFF.

The V and J genes are TRBV5-4 and TRBJ2-1; D might be TRBD2 (5 bases). The CDR3 consists of 11 residues. V lost 2 bases, J lost 10 bases, and 7 bases lay in between. Germline V gene lookup returns CDR1 SGHNT and CDR2 YYREEE (reference sequence). The CDR3 sequence: CASSFGGEQFF. As DNA, the CDR3 is TGTGCCAGCAGCTTCGGCGGGGAGCAGTTCTTC.

The chain couples TRBV5-1 to TRBJ2-7; TRBD1 aligns across 8 bases. The CDR3 has 15 amino acids. V trimming: 4 bases; J trimming: 6 bases; junction bases outside the gene matches: 12. Germline CDR1 SGHRS, CDR2 YFSETQ. Here the CDR3 DNA reads TGCGCCAGCAGCAACGGACAGGGTTCTTCCCGCGAGCAGTACTTC. Translated: CASSNGQGSSREQYF. Drawing the rest from reference TRBV5-1 and TRBJ2-7, the complete variable domain is KAGVTQTPRYLIKTRGQQVTLSCSPISGHRSVSWYQQTPGQGLQFLFEYFSETQRNKGNFPGRFSGRQFSNSRSEMNVSTLELGDSALYLCASSNGQGSSREQYFGPGTRLTVT.

This sequence joins TRBV27 and TRBJ2-1, with D uncertain. The CDR3 has 14 residues. Per the germline V gene, CDR1 is MNHEY and CDR2 is SMNVEV (reference sequence). V dropped 4 bases and J dropped 3 bases, with 10 bases sitting between them. The CDR3 DNA reads as TGTGCCAGCAGTTCTGTCTTTAACTACAATGAGCAGTTCTTC. Encoded protein: CASSSVFNYNEQFF.

The chain has TRBV5-6 and TRBJ1-2, with TRBD1 matching over 9 bases. The CDR3 spans 16 residues. Trimming cost V 2 bases and J 8 bases; bases outside gene matches: 13. The germline gives CDR1 SGHDT, CDR2 YYEEEE. This CDR3 is CASSFLRTGDLLGYTF. CDR3 bases: TGTGCCAGCAGCTTTCTCAGGACAGGGGACCTATTAGGCTACACCTTC.

V is TRBV18 and J is TRBJ2-7; tentatively, D is TRBD1 (5 bases). V lost 4 bases to trimming and J lost 3 bases, with 13 bases between them. The CDR3 has 14 amino acids. Germline CDR1 is KGHSH and CDR2 is LQKENI. The CDR3 DNA sequence: TGTGCCAGCTCACTTGGGGCAGGTCGCTACGAGCAGTACTTC. Translating it yields CASSLGAGRYEQYF.

This chain uses TRBV5-1 with TRBJ2-1; TRBD2 agrees at 11 bases. CDR1 and CDR2 (germline): SGHRS, YFSETQ. This CDR3 spans 15 amino acids. J was trimmed by 5 bases and V by 0 bases; bases with no gene match: 1. Here the CDR3 reads CASSLEGLADNEQFF. The CDR3 DNA follows: TGCGCCAGCAGCTTGGAGGGACTAGCGGACAATGAGCAGTTCTTC.

The chain couples TRBV5-1 to TRBJ1-3; D possibly corresponds to TRBD1 (5 bases). CDR3 length: 17 amino acids. Germline CDR1 and CDR2: SGHRS and YFSETQ. Trimming stripped 3 bases from V and 0 bases from J, with 16 bases between. The CDR3 sequence is CASSSTITGLSGNTIYF. CDR3 DNA: TGCGCCAGCAGCTCGACCATCACAGGCCTCTCTGGAAACACCATATATTTT. Combining the CDR3 with reference TRBV5-1 and TRBJ1-3 gives the whole variable domain KAGVTQTPRYLIKTRGQQVTLSCSPISGHRSVSWYQQTPGQGLQFLFEYFSETQRNKGNFPGRFSGRQFSNSRSEMNVSTLELGDSALYLCASSSTITGLSGNTIYFGEGSWLTVV.

This chain joins TRBV11-2 and TRBJ1-1; 8 bases are a match to TRBD1. Trimming cost V 6 bases and J 0 bases; bases outside gene matches: 12. CDR3 size: 17 residues. CDR1 is SGHAT, CDR2 FQNNGV, per germline. The CDR3 loop reads CASRKAGTGGVNTEAFF. The DNA of the CDR3 is TGTGCCAGCAGAAAAGCCGGGACAGGAGGGGTGAACACTGAAGCTTTCTTT.

This clone was seen once. V is TRBV7-2 and J is TRBJ2-6, with D maybe TRBD1 (5 bases). This CDR3 has 15 amino acids. CDR1 and CDR2 from the germline V gene are SGHTA and FQGNSA. Deletions cut 3 bases from V and 1 base from J, with 7 bases between. The CDR3 sequence: CASSFRASGANVLTF. The CDR3 DNA reads TGTGCCAGCAGCTTCAGGGCTTCTGGGGCCAACGTCCTGACTTTC.

The chain carries TRBV2 and TRBJ1-2, with D hard to call. V was clipped by 5 bases and J by 3 bases, with 10 bases between them. The CDR3 sequence is 13 residues long. Looked up from germline, CDR1 is SNHLY and CDR2 is FYNNEI. The CDR3 DNA follows: TGTGCCAGCAGTATGTTGGAGCACTATGGCTACACCTTC. It encodes CASSMLEHYGYTF.

The sample holds a few counts of this clone. J is TRBJ2-5 and V is TRBV28; D ambiguous. The length of the CDR3 is 14 residues. From germline, CDR1 is MDHEN and CDR2 SYDVKM. V was trimmed by 2 bases and J by 5 bases, leaving 12 bases between them. The CDR3 DNA follows: TGTGCCAGCAGTTTACTTCTCTCGTCGGAGACCCAGTACTTC. This translates into CASSLLLSSETQYF.

V is TRBV4-1 and J is TRBJ1-6; D is possibly TRBD1 (6 bases). The CDR3 length is 17 residues. Germline assignment: CDR1 MGHRA and CDR2 YSYEKL. Trimming took 1 base from V and 1 from J, leaving 11 bases between them. CDR3 region: CASSQVGGGSYNSPLHF. Here the CDR3 DNA reads TGCGCCAGCAGCCAAGTAGGGGGGGGGTCCTATAATTCACCCCTCCACTTT.

The CDR3, as DNA: TGTGCCAGCAGCACAGGGGGGGAAGGGAATGAGCAGTTCTTC. Protein: CASSTGGEGNEQFF. The V gene is TRBV11-2, the J gene TRBJ2-1; tentative D call: TRBD1 (8 bases). Trimming pared 5 bases from V and 7 bases from J, leaving 15 bases between. There are 14 residues in the CDR3. Germline CDR1 and CDR2: SGHAT and FQNNGV. The full variable domain, completed using reference TRBV11-2 and TRBJ2-1, is EAGVAQSPRYKIIEKRQSVAFWCNPISGHATLYWYQQILGQGPKLLIQFQNNGVVDDSQLPKDRFSAERLKGVDSTLKIQPAKLEDSAVYLCASSTGGEGNEQFFGPGTRLTVL.

The chain combines TRBV7-9 with TRBJ2-7; weak D call: TRBD1 (6 bases). The CDR3 spans 14 residues. CDR1 is SEHNR, CDR2 FQNEAQ, per germline (reference sequence). Deletions cut 0 bases from V and 6 bases from J, with 12 bases between. The CDR3 DNA is TGTGCCAGCAGCTTAGCGCTGACAGGCTCCGAGCAGTACTTC. Its translation: CASSLALTGSEQYF.

This clone has just a few counts. This chain connects TRBV29-1 to TRBJ1-1; 9 nucleotides line up with TRBD1. CDR1 SQVTM and CDR2 ANQGSEA come from the germline V gene. The CDR3 loop spans 13 amino acids. Unmatched junction bases numbered 4, after V lost 6 bases and J lost 2 bases. The CDR3: CSVRDRVNTEAFF. The CDR3 DNA reads TGCAGCGTCAGGGACAGGGTAAACACTGAAGCTTTCTTT.

This chain joins TRBV6-5 and TRBJ2-1, with 8 bases matching TRBD2. V was clipped by 2 bases and J by 5 bases; unmatched bases: 8. This CDR3 is 16 amino acids long. The V gene's germline CDR1 is MNHEY and CDR2 SVGAGI. The CDR3 loop reads CASSYPPSGPNNEQFF. The CDR3 DNA reads as TGTGCCAGCAGTTACCCCCCTAGCGGGCCGAACAATGAGCAGTTCTTC.

This clone was counted a few times. The chain recombines TRBV6-5 with TRBJ1-4, with 9 bases lining up with TRBD1. Germline V lookup: CDR1 MNHEY, CDR2 SVGAGI. CDR3 length: 14 residues. The trim removed 6 bases at V and 7 bases at J, leaving 6 bases unmatched. CDR3 sequence reads: CASSKDRGSEKLFF. The CDR3 nucleotides are TGTGCCAGCAGCAAGGACAGGGGAAGTGAAAAACTGTTTTTT.

The chain has TRBV6-6 and TRBJ1-4; weak D call: TRBD1 (5 bases). The germline V and J ends were trimmed by 5 bases and 7 bases, with 14 bases remaining between them. The CDR3 totals 14 residues. The V gene's germline CDR1 is MNHNY and CDR2 SVGAGI (reference sequence). CDR3 sequence: CASSVLGEGEKLFF. The DNA of the CDR3 is TGTGCCAGCAGTGTACTAGGGGAGGGTGAAAAACTGTTTTTT.

This chain uses TRBV2 with TRBJ2-7, with D possibly TRBD2 on 6 matching bases. V lost 4 bases, J lost 3 bases, and 13 bases lay in between. There are 14 residues in the CDR3. The V gene's germline CDR1 is SNHLY and CDR2 FYNNEI. The CDR3 nucleotides are TGTGCCAGCAGTGCCGGGACTGGGGTCTACGAGCAGTACTTC. Translation gives CASSAGTGVYEQYF.

In the case of this clone: An end of the junction does not agree with germline; a read error may underlie this. The V and J genes are TRBV29-1 and TRBJ2-1; tentatively, D is TRBD1 (7 bases). Germline lookup yields CDR1 SQVTM and CDR2 ANQGSEA. The CDR3 runs 15 residues. The CDR3 region is CSVAGGQKGYNEQLF. The CDR3 DNA reads TGCAGCGTTGCAGGGGGGCAGAAGGGATACAATGAGCAGCTCTTC.

The chain uses TRBV2 and TRBJ2-5; TRBD2 matches 12 bases. Germline CDR1 SNHLY, CDR2 FYNNEI. The CDR3 has 16 amino acids. V was clipped by 2 bases and J by 5 bases; unmatched bases: 6. The CDR3 is CASSEKGLAGTETQYF. CDR3 bases: TGTGCCAGCAGTGAAAAAGGACTAGCGGGAACTGAGACCCAGTACTTC.

The chain employs TRBV4-1 and TRBJ1-1, with no clear D. There are 16 residues in the CDR3. With 1 base removed from V and 3 bases from J, the gap between germline ends came to 15 bases. Germline CDR1 reads MGHRA; CDR2 reads YSYEKL. This chain's CDR3 is CASSQVVVRVDTEAFF. Here the CDR3 DNA reads TGCGCCAGCAGCCAAGTGGTGGTGAGGGTAGACACTGAAGCTTTCTTT.